The T cell receptor beta chain under discussion was sequenced for a study of blood T cell repertoires in COVID-19. As for the study in general: From the United States, Italy and Spain came samples of acute and convalescent COVID-19. T cells, B-cell-depleted T cells, or PBMCs provided the cDNA or gDNA that served as material.

V was pared by 4 bases and J by 8 bases, with 7 bases of the junction left unmatched. Germline CDR1 is LGHDT and CDR2 is YNNKEL (reference sequence). The CDR3 runs to 15 residues. Original methodology: Estimation of nucleated cell counts relied on the amplification of reference gene primers. The repertoire was sequenced with immunoSEQ multiplex PCR; TCRdb's copy has only in-frame clones and lacks some. The DNA gave D and trimming, while V, J and clone size come from that table. This sample has about 75,000 clones, with around 72% found just once. Source material: peripheral blood. The TCR comes from a human donor with acute or convalescent COVID-19. The donor label of this sample is uncertain. V and J are TRBV3-1 (or the pseudogene TRBV3-2) and TRBJ1-6, with 8 bases lining up with TRBD1. CDR3 DNA sequence: TGTGCCAGCAGCCCGAACAGGGGGAAGTATTCACCCCTCCACTTT. Its protein is CASSPNRGKYSPLHF.